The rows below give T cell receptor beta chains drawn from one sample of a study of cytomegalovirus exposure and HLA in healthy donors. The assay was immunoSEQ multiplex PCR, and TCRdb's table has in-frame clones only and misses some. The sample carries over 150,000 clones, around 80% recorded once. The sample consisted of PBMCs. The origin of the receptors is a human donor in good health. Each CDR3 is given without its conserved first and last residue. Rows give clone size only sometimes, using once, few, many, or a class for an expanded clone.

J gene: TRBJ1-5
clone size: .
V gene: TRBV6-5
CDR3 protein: ASSQDRGKQPQH

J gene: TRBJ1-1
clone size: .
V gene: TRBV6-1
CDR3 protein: ASSVTGVTEAF

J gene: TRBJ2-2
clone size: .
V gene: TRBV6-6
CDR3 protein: ASRPRLDSNTGELF

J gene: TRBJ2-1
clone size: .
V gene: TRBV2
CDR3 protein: ATATNDKQF

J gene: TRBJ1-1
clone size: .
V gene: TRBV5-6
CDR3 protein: ASSLGGENEAF

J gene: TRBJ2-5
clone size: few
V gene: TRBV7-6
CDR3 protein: ASSLAAEETQY

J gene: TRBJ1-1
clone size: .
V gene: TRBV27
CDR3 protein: ASSSTNTEAF

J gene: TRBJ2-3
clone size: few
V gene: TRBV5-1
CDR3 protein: ASSLGSPGGTDTQY

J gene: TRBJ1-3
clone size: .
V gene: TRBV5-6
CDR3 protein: ASSWVGTESGNTIY

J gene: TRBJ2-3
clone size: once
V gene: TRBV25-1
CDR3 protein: ASSEFRGTDTQY

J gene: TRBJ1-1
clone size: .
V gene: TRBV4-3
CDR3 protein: ASSQARGGSRTEAF

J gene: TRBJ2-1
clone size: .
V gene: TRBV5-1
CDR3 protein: ASLPGTSGGDEQF

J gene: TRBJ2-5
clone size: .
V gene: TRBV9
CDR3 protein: ASSVAGDPLETQY

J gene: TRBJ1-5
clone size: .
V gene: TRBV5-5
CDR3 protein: ASSFNGGQGNQPQH

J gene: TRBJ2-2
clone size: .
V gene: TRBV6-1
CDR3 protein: AILIPGSTGELF

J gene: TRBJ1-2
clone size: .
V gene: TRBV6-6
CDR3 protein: AITFRTGYNYGYT

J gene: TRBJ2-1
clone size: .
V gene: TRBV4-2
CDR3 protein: ASSPPPPEYNEQF

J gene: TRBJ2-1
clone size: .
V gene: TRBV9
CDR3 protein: ASSSGGRGGSNEQF

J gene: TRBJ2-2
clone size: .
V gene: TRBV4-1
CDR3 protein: ASSLGAGGSGELF

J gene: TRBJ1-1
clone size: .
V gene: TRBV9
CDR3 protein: ASSVAGNTEAF

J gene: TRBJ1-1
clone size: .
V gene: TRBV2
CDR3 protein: ASIRGRIEAF

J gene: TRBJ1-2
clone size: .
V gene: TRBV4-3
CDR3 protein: ASSQDRAWVGDYGYT

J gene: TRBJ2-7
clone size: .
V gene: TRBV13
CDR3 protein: ASSLRTGDYEQY

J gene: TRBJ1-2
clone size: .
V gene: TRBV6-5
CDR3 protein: ASSSPGYYGYT